The rows below give T cell receptor beta chains drawn from one sample of a study of shared clonotypes between healthy human individuals. Libraries were prepared by immunoSEQ multiplex PCR; TCRdb keeps only in-frame clonotypes and omits some of them. The table includes over 800,000 clones, more than 85% detected once. Specimen: naive CD8+ T cells sorted from blood. The receptors were gathered from a man younger than 45 in good health. Both conserved end residues are part of each CDR3. Each record gives: CDR3 length, V gene, clone size, CDR3 protein. Only part of the rows carry a size: once, few, many, or a class if the clone is expanded.

>15|TRBV15|NA
CATSRDQGPAYEQYF
>12|TRBV9|NA
CASTDRAEGYTF
>14|TRBV5-5|NA
CASNSGFSTDTQYF
>15|TRBV19|NA
CASSIGGQGGNEQYF
>15|TRBV7-9|NA
CASIPRDSGANVLTF
>15|TRBV27|NA
CASKILAGGEETQYF
>16|TRBV6-6|NA
CASSYFWREEKETQYF
>21|TRBV15|NA
CATSRVGSWVAGGVREETQYF
>15|TRBV7-6|NA
CASSLGSVRETEAFF
>15|TRBV19|once
CASSYTRLSTDTQYF
>15|TRBV7-9|NA
CASSLIFRGRETQYF
>16|TRBV5-6|NA
CASSLGWSRARYGYTF
>18|TRBV5-3|NA
CARSLEFIVLSGANVLTF
>15|TRBV27|once
CASSPGTGSYNEQFF
>12|TRBV27|NA
CASGTSIRMQFF
>16|TRBV6-6|NA
CASSYPSLAGEYEQYF
>14|TRBV7-3|few
CASSSYTRPHEQFF